These 28 T cell receptor beta chains share one sample of origin, sequenced in a study of cytomegalovirus exposure and HLA in healthy donors. Primers: 60 Vbeta forward and 13 Jbeta reverse. Libraries were prepared by immunoSEQ multiplex PCR; TCRdb keeps only in-frame clonotypes and omits some of them. There are roughly 150,000 clones in the sample; 70% to 75% occur only once, and 4% to 5% lies in the top ten. Material: PBMCs. These receptors came from a man aged 18 to 29 in good health and CMV-seropositive.

Points on this clone: Additional DNA sequences in this sample encode the identical CDR3. The chain couples TRBV30 to TRBJ1-1; D remains ambiguous. This CDR3 is 14 amino acids long. Germline V gene sequence: CDR1 GTSNPN, CDR2 SVGIG (reference sequence). Between the trimmed V and J ends, which lost 0 bases and 0 bases, there was a span of 8 bases. This CDR3 reads CAWSVGRLNTEAFF. The CDR3 coding sequence is TGTGCCTGGAGTGTGGGCAGATTGAACACTGAAGCTTTCTTT.

The chain links TRBV9 to TRBJ1-1; D is unclear. CDR1 is SGDLS, CDR2 YYNGEE, per germline. Trimming shortened V by 0 bases and J by 1 base, and 13 bases separated the two germline ends. This CDR3 is 16 amino acids long. As DNA, the CDR3 is TGTGCCAGCAGCGTAGGGGCGCGAACCCCGAACACTGAAGCTTTCTTT. Protein: CASSVGARTPNTEAFF.

The chain links TRBV6-1 to TRBJ2-3, with D perhaps matching TRBD1 (6 bases). CDR3 length: 15 residues. The V end was cut by 4 bases, the J end by 1 base, with 12 bases between. CDR1 is MNHNS, CDR2 SASEGT, per germline. The CDR3 protein is CASSVSGTRTDTQYF. The DNA for the CDR3 is TGTGCCAGCAGTGTCTCCGGGACACGCACAGATACGCAGTATTTT.

This clone was seen a handful of times. The chain employs TRBV5-1 and TRBJ2-1; possibly TRBD2 for D (5 bases). The V and J ends lost 0 bases and 1 base respectively, with 11 bases between them. The germline gives CDR1 SGHRS, CDR2 YFSETQ. This CDR3 has 16 residues. The CDR3 spells CASSLEPGLSYNEQFF. The CDR3, as DNA: TGCGCCAGCAGCTTGGAACCGGGATTGTCCTACAATGAGCAGTTCTTC.

V gene TRBV29-1 combines with J gene TRBJ1-1, with D possibly TRBD1 on 6 matching bases. This CDR3 is 12 amino acids long. The germline V gene encodes CDR1 SQVTM and CDR2 ANQGSEA. The V gene lost 5 bases and the J gene lost 1 base, with 8 bases spanning the gap. CDR3 amino acids: CSVKTGNTEAFF. CDR3 DNA: TGCAGCGTTAAGACAGGGAACACTGAAGCTTTCTTT.

This chain connects TRBV7-2 to TRBJ2-2; unclear D gene. CDR1 SGHTA and CDR2 FQGNSA come from the germline V gene. The CDR3 consists of 14 residues. V was clipped by 2 bases and J by 1 base, with 5 bases between them. CDR3 nucleotides: TGTGCCAGCAGCTTATACAGGAACACCGGGGAGCTGTTTTTT. This gives the protein CASSLYRNTGELFF.

With respect to this clone: One junction end does not reproduce the germline sequence, and a read error may be involved. This chain uses TRBV6-5 with TRBJ2-5, with no clear D. Germline V CDR1 and CDR2: MNHEY, SVGAGI. The CDR3 is 15 amino acids. The CDR3 DNA is TGTGCCAGCAGTTACTCGATAGGAGACCAAGAAACCCAGTACTTC. This codes for CASSYSIGDQETQYF.

This clone was seen a handful of times. The V call is TRBV28, the J call TRBJ2-3, with a possible D match to TRBD2 (6 bases). V lost 2 bases and J 2 bases, leaving 11 bases between the germline ends. Per the germline V gene, CDR1 is MDHEN and CDR2 is SYDVKM. This CDR3 comprises 15 residues. CDR3 residues: CASSLGGLNTDTQYF. In DNA, the CDR3 is TGTGCCAGCAGTTTAGGGGGACTGAACACAGATACGCAGTATTTT.

This chain uses TRBV19 with TRBJ1-2, with D unresolved. CDR1 LNHDA and CDR2 SQIVND come from the germline V gene (reference sequence). This CDR3 region has 15 residues. V lost 4 bases to trimming and J lost 5 bases, with 17 bases between them. This CDR3 reads CASSRGMEVPYGYTF. CDR3 in DNA: TGTGCCAGTAGTAGAGGGATGGAGGTGCCTTATGGCTACACCTTC.

The chain is built from TRBV7-2 and TRBJ2-3, with TRBD2 matching over 11 bases. V lost 6 bases to trimming and J lost 4 bases; unmatched junction nucleotides: 6. Germline values: CDR1 SGHTA, CDR2 FQGNSA. CDR3 length equals 15 residues. CDR3 nucleotide sequence: TGTGCCAGCAGTTATAGCGGGGGGGCCGCAGATACGCAGTATTTT. It encodes CASSYSGGAADTQYF.

CDR3 loop: CASREGSGTLSGNTIYF. The CDR3, as DNA: TGTGCCAGCAGGGAGGGGTCAGGGACCCTCTCTGGAAACACCATATATTTT. The chain employs TRBV2 and TRBJ1-3; perhaps TRBD1 as D (5 bases). Germline loops: CDR1 SNHLY, CDR2 FYNNEI. CDR3 size: 17 residues. Trimming shortened V by 6 bases and J by 0 bases, and 18 bases separated the two germline ends. Looking up the rest from reference TRBV2 and TRBJ1-3 gives the full variable domain: EPEVTQTPSHQVTQMGQEVILRCVPISNHLYFYWYRQILGQKVEFLVSFYNNEISEKSEIFDDQFSVERPDGSNFTLKIRSTKLEDSAMYFCASREGSGTLSGNTIYFGEGSWLTVV.

The gene calls are TRBV10-3 and TRBJ1-1; D is unresolved. From germline, CDR1 is ENHRY and CDR2 SYGVKD. The CDR3 totals 16 residues. The V and J ends lost 4 bases and 1 base respectively, with 16 bases between them. CDR3 loop: CAISVQRMRSNTEAFF. CDR3 bases: TGTGCCATCAGTGTTCAGAGAATGAGGTCGAACACTGAAGCTTTCTTT.

The chain recombines TRBV6-1 with TRBJ2-1; 15 positions agree with TRBD2. V gave up 7 bases and J gave up 13 bases; unmatched junction bases: 8. The CDR3 extends over 14 amino acids. Germline CDR1 is MNHNS and CDR2 is SASEGT. The CDR3 here is CASTDGLAGGHQFF. In nucleotides, the CDR3 is TGTGCCAGCACCGACGGACTAGCGGGAGGGCACCAGTTCTTC.

This clone was counted only a few times. The chain joins TRBV19 to TRBJ1-5, with 8 positions matching TRBD1. The J segment lost 5 bases and the V segment lost 2 bases, leaving 8 bases of the junction unmatched. The germline V gene has CDR1 LNHDA and CDR2 SQIVND (reference sequence). The CDR3 loop spans 16 amino acids. CDR3 protein: CASSINSGQGYQPQHF. The CDR3 bases are TGTGCCAGTAGTATAAATTCCGGACAGGGATATCAGCCCCAGCATTTT.

The chain is built from TRBV28 and TRBJ1-5; TRBD1 aligns across 8 bases. The V segment lost 8 bases and the J segment 3 bases; nucleotides outside the gene matches: 3. The germline gives CDR1 MDHEN, CDR2 SYDVKM. The CDR3 totals 13 residues. CDR3 nucleotide sequence: TGTGCCAGCTTGACAGGGGTCAATCAGCCCCAGCATTTT. The encoded protein is CASLTGVNQPQHF.

V is TRBV19 and J is TRBJ2-3; D unclear. Germline lookup yields CDR1 LNHDA and CDR2 SQIVND (reference sequence). Trimming pared 5 bases from V and 2 bases from J, leaving 14 bases between. The CDR3 runs to 15 residues. The DNA for the CDR3 is TGTGCCAGTAGTCAACAAATCGGGTTCACAGATACGCAGTATTTT. Its protein product is CASSQQIGFTDTQYF.

J is TRBJ2-5 and V is TRBV19, with a possible D match to TRBD1 (6 bases). The CDR3 spans 15 residues. V lost 10 bases, J lost 1 base, and 19 bases lay in between. Germline loops: CDR1 LNHDA, CDR2 SQIVND (reference sequence). In nucleotides, the CDR3 is TGTGCCACCTCATCCAGGGGAGTAACCCAAGAGACCCAGTACTTC. Encoded protein: CATSSRGVTQETQYF. Looking up the rest from reference TRBV19 and TRBJ2-5 gives the full variable domain: DGGITQSPKYLFRKEGQNVTLSCEQNLNHDAMYWYRQDPGQGLRLIYYSQIVNDFQKGDIAEGYSVSREKKESFPLTVTSAQKNPTAFYLCATSSRGVTQETQYFGPGTRLLVL.

V usage is TRBV29-1 and J usage is TRBJ2-2; 10 bases are a match to TRBD2. This CDR3 has 16 amino acids. Germline trimming cut 7 bases from V and 6 bases from J; bases unmatched to any gene: 14. In germline, CDR1 is SQVTM, CDR2 ANQGSEA. The CDR3: CSAVTRVAGGPGELFF. The CDR3, as DNA: TGCAGCGCCGTCACTCGAGTAGCGGGGGGCCCCGGGGAGCTGTTTTTT.

This sequence joins TRBV2 and TRBJ2-7; D gene unclear. The V gene lost 5 bases and the J gene lost 7 bases, with 15 bases spanning the gap. CDR1 is SNHLY, CDR2 FYNNEI, per germline. This CDR3 region has 13 residues. CDR3 protein: CASSFATIGEQYV. The CDR3 nucleotides are TGTGCCAGCAGTTTCGCCACTATTGGTGAGCAGTACGTC.

V is TRBV5-6 and J is TRBJ1-4, with TRBD1 matching 11 bases. Germline CDR1 is SGHDT and CDR2 is YYEEEE. V dropped 2 bases and J dropped 7; count of bases not matched to a gene: 13. The CDR3 totals 18 residues. The CDR3 spells CASSLRTGGVKLSEKLFF. CDR3 coding DNA: TGTGCCAGCAGCTTACGGACAGGGGGCGTTAAGTTAAGTGAAAAACTGTTTTTT.

In DNA form, the CDR3 reads TGCGCCAGCAGCTTGGGGGGACAGCAGAATCAGCCCCAGCATTTT. Protein product: CASSLGGQQNQPQHF. The chain has TRBV5-1 and TRBJ1-5; 7 bases are a match to TRBD1. J lost 4 bases, V lost 0 bases, and 4 bases had no gene match. The germline CDR1 and CDR2 sequences are SGHRS and YFSETQ. There are 15 residues in the CDR3.

The chain links TRBV6-5 to TRBJ1-3; D not certain. The V gene lost 5 bases and the J gene lost 1 base, with 6 bases spanning the gap. In germline, CDR1 is MNHEY, CDR2 SVGAGI. This CDR3 comprises 13 residues. The CDR3 here is CASSRVSGNTIYF. The CDR3 DNA reads as TGTGCCAGCAGTCGCGTTTCTGGAAACACCATATATTTT.

In its sample, this clone was seen a few times. The V call is TRBV5-5, the J call TRBJ2-4, with 10 nucleotides matching TRBD1. Germline values: CDR1 SGHKS, CDR2 YYEKEE (reference sequence). The V segment lost 2 bases and the J segment 2 bases; nucleotides outside the gene matches: 10. The CDR3 has 18 residues. CDR3 coding DNA: TGTGCCAGCAGCTTCGGGACAGGGGCTCTAGCTTCCAAAAACATTCAGTACTTC. Amino acids: CASSFGTGALASKNIQYF.

This clone showed up just a few times. The rearrangement uses TRBV5-1 and TRBJ1-2, with D possibly being TRBD1 (6 bases). In germline, CDR1 is SGHRS, CDR2 YFSETQ. The CDR3 has 15 residues. V was pared by 4 bases and J by 1 base, with 14 bases between. The CDR3 region is CASSPDSPNNYGYTF. CDR3 DNA sequence: TGCGCCAGCAGCCCGGACAGCCCCAATAACTATGGCTACACCTTC.

This clone was observed a few times. V and J are TRBV5-4 and TRBJ2-2; 8 nucleotides match TRBD1. Germline V gene lookup returns CDR1 SGHNT and CDR2 YYREEE (reference sequence). Trimming cost V 4 bases and J 2 bases; bases outside gene matches: 7. This CDR3 has 16 residues. The CDR3 loop is CASSAWTGQNTGELFF. The DNA for the CDR3 is TGTGCCAGCAGCGCCTGGACAGGGCAAAACACCGGGGAGCTGTTTTTT.

In its sample, this clone was seen a few times. This chain joins TRBV27 and TRBJ1-1, with TRBD1 matching 7 bases. This CDR3 region has 15 residues. Germline V gives CDR1 MNHEY, CDR2 SMNVEV (reference sequence). The trim removed 7 bases at V and 1 base at J, leaving 9 bases unmatched. The CDR3 coding sequence is TGTGCCAGCAACTCCTGGGACAGCCCGAACACTGAAGCTTTCTTT. Translated: CASNSWDSPNTEAFF.

The V call is TRBV30, the J call TRBJ1-4; 8 nucleotides match TRBD1. Germline-derived CDR1 and CDR2 are GTSNPN and SVGIG (reference sequence). This CDR3 comprises 19 residues. V gave up 0 bases and J gave up 0 bases; unmatched junction bases: 12. As DNA, the CDR3 is TGTGCCTGGAGTGTAAGCCCCTGGGGGACAGGCGCAACTAATGAAAAACTGTTTTTT. Its protein product is CAWSVSPWGTGATNEKLFF. Full variable domain (missing parts from reference TRBV30 and TRBJ1-4): SQTIHQWPATLVQPVGSPLSLECTVEGTSNPNLYWYRQAAGRGLQLLFYSVGIGQISSEVPQNLSASRPQDRQFILSSKKLLLSDSGFYLCAWSVSPWGTGATNEKLFFGSGTQLSVL.

Only a few counts were recorded for this clone. This chain uses TRBV5-6 with TRBJ2-2; D remains unclear. This CDR3 has 14 residues. V dropped 4 bases and J dropped 3 bases, with 10 bases sitting between them. CDR1 is SGHDT, CDR2 YYEEEE, per germline. CDR3 sequence (DNA): TGTGCCAGCAGCGCCTTACTGTACACCGGGGAGCTGTTTTTT. It is translated as CASSALLYTGELFF. The full variable domain, in which reference TRBV5-6 and TRBJ2-2 provide the parts outside the CDR3, is DAGVTQSPTHLIKTRGQQVTLRCSPKSGHDTVSWYQQALGQGPQFIFQYYEEEERQRGNFPDRFSGHQFPNYSSELNVNALLLGDSALYLCASSALLYTGELFFGEGSRLTVL.